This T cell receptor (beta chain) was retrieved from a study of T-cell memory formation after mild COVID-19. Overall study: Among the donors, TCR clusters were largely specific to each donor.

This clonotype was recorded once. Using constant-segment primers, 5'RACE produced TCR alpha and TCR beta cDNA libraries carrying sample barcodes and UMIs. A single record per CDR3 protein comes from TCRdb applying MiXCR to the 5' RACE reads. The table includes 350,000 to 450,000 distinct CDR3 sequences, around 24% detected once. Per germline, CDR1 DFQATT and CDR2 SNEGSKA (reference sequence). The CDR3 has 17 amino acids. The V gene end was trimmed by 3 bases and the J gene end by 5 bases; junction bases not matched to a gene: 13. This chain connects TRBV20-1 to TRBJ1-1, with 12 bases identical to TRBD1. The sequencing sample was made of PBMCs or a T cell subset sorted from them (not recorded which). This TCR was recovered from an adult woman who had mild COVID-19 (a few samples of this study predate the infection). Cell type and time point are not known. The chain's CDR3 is CSARTPGTGGPLTEAFF. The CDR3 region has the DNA TGCAGTGCTAGGACCCCCGGGACAGGGGGCCCCTTAACTGAAGCTTTCTTT.